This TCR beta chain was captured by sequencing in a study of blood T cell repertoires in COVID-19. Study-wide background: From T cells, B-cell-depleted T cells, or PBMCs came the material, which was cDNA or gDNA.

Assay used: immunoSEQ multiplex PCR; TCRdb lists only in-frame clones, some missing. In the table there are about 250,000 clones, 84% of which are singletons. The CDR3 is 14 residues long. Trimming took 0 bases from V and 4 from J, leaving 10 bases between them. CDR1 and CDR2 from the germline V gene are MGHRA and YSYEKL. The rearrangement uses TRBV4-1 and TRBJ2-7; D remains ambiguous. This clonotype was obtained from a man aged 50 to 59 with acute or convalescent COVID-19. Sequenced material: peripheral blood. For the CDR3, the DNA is TGCGCCAGCAGCCAAGATAAGACTTATTACGAGCAGTACTTC. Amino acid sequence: CASSQDKTYYEQYF.